The T cell receptor beta chain described here comes from a study of technical replicates of blood from four donors. Data came from immunoSEQ multiplex PCR; TCRdb stores just in-frame clones and leaves some out. This sample has over 70,000 clones, with 90% to 98% found just once. The CDR3 runs to 15 residues. Germline V gene data show CDR1 as SGHNT and CDR2 as YENEEA. V dropped 4 bases and J dropped 3 bases, with 16 bases sitting between them. The clonotype originates from a human donor in good health. The sequencing sample was made of T cells isolated from PBMCs. The rearrangement uses TRBV11-3 and TRBJ2-7, with D unresolved. Written as DNA, the CDR3 is TGTGCCAGCAGCTCCGGCGGCGCCGATAACTACGAGCAGTACTTC. It encodes CASSSGGADNYEQYF. The whole variable domain, remainder taken from reference TRBV11-3 and TRBJ2-7, is EAGVVQSPRYKIIEKKQPVAFWCNPISGHNTLYWYLQNLGQGPELLIRYENEEAVDDSQLPKDRFSAERLKGVDSTLKIQPAELGDSAVYLCASSSGGADNYEQYFGPGTRLTVT.